This record looks at one T cell receptor beta chain sequence and its context. What antigen it recognizes has not been identified. The sample holds no much larger clone one base away, and base qualities are not on file. These data come from a study of CD8+CD57+ T cells in acquired aplastic anemia (dated by TCRdb to the late 2010s). About the investigation overall: On average, sorted CD4+ and CD8+ cells yielded around 3.5 ug of extracted DNA, with a range of roughly 0.17 to 30 ug. A CD8+CD57+ expansion meant a frequency higher than the mean frequency seen in healthy subjects. General findings and caveats noted by the study authors: Between patients and healthy controls, no significant difference in CD8+ Simpson's diversity was found (P=0.060). Fewer than 30 CD8+ CDR3 sequences were found in both patients and controls but appeared to be highly expressed in patients and within the immunodominant clones of the patients.

Flow cytometry had shown CD8+CD57+ cell expansion in the patients selected for sequencing. Every patient had severe acquired aplastic anemia, diagnosed using the International Study of Aplastic Anemia and Agranulocytosis and Camitta criteria. No therapy had been received by the patients at the time of blood sampling. In the study, sorted CD4+ and CD8+ blood T cells from patients with severe aplastic anemia and from healthy subjects underwent deep sequencing of TCR repertoires. Patients were enrolled in the USA under clinicaltrials.gov protocols 00001620, 01623167, 00001397, 00071045, 00081523 and 00961064. Ficoll-Paque density gradient centrifugation was used to isolate peripheral blood mononuclear cells. Before DNA extraction, CD4+ and CD8+ T cells were sorted by FACS or by magnetic beads. Profiling of TCR beta VDJ combinations and CDR3 sequences used genomic DNA as the template. An Illumina HiSeq 2000 was used for TCR repertoire sequencing. From the authors' description of their analysis: Repertoire assessment relied on Simpson's diversity index, CDR3 size and DJ length profiles, and TRBV/TRBJ rearrangement plots. The immunodominant clone was defined as the most abundant DNA sequence in deep sequencing data. CDR3 amino acid sequences were checked for sharing between subjects and were compared against published repertoires and the VDJdb database. Using fastp at Q25 and MiXCR, TCRdb reprocessed the public reads and kept productive beta chains. Rows are unified per CDR3 protein, each entry keeping the most common DNA and genes. The V and J calls here are based on TCRdb, not the publication. This sample is represented by around 170,000 distinct CDR3 sequences; around 45% of them were singletons. The ten biggest clones cover around a tenth of the sample.

The receptor was isolated from a human donor with aplastic anemia. Sequences were obtained from sorted CD4+, CD8+, or CD8+CD57+ T cells (not recorded which) from PBMCs.

The nucleotides read TGTGCCAGCAGTCGAACGGGAGTGTACAATGAGCAGTTCTTC. This gives the protein CASSRTGVYNEQFF. The chain was built from TRBV28 and TRBJ2-1; the D gene is possibly TRBD2, with 6 bases matching. The germline V gene provides CDR1 MDHEN and CDR2 SYDVKM. The CDR3 contains 14 residues, cysteine and phenylalanine counted. Left in the record is the CDR3 DNA by itself, 42 bases read in frame from the first base. The germline ends are 12 bases apart after V is trimmed by 5 bases and J by 4 bases.